One and the same sample provided the 18 T cell receptor beta chains below, sequenced in a study of vaccination effects on CD4 cells after COVID-19. Libraries were prepared by immunoSEQ multiplex PCR; TCRdb keeps only in-frame clonotypes and omits some of them. This table has under 60,000 clones, more than 75% appearing once. The antigens of these receptors remain unknown. Sequencing followed a ViraFEST assay step that expanded antigen-specific CD4+ T cells with viral peptide pools. Researchers isolated CD4+ T cells once approximately ten days of culture had elapsed. This person caught SARS-CoV-2 sometime from March to December 2020, and PCR testing confirmed the infection. The sample was CD4+ T cells from PBMCs cultured with HIV peptides, taken before COVID-19 vaccination. Subset defined: HIV-1 Nef peptide pool negative control/reference culture. These receptors all come from a human donor who had a prior SARS-CoV-2 infection.

The chain joins TRBV6-5 to TRBJ1-3; D gene unclear. Trimming shortened V by 6 bases and J by 0 bases, and 12 bases separated the two germline ends. The CDR3 runs 15 residues. Germline values: CDR1 MNHEY, CDR2 SVGAGI. The CDR3: CASRPQPYSGNTIYF. The CDR3 nucleotides read TGTGCCAGCAGACCACAGCCTTACTCTGGAAACACCATATATTTT.

The table lists this clone with a few counts. The genes are TRBV5-5 and TRBJ1-5; D is undetermined. The germline V and J ends were trimmed by 0 bases and 2 bases, with 6 bases remaining between them. The CDR3 length is 14 residues. Germline V CDR1 and CDR2: SGHKS, YYEKEE (reference sequence). CDR3 bases: TGTGCCAGCAGCTTGGTCGGAGGCAATCAGCCCCAGCATTTT. This translates into CASSLVGGNQPQHF.

This clone was observed a single time. The chain recombines TRBV6-4 with TRBJ2-1, with D maybe TRBD2 (5 bases). Trimming left V 5 bases short and J 8 bases short, with 19 bases between. The germline gives CDR1 MRHNA, CDR2 SNTAGT. The CDR3 covers 15 residues. In nucleotides, the CDR3 is TGTGCCAGCAGTATAACGGACTCGGGTATACATGAGCAGTTCTTC. Its translation: CASSITDSGIHEQFF.

This clone was observed a few times. This chain links TRBV6-5 with TRBJ1-5; the match to TRBD1 covers 10 bases. The CDR3 runs to 15 residues. From germline, CDR1 is MNHEY and CDR2 SVGAGI. The ends lost 5 bases at V and 7 bases at J; junction bases unmatched: 8. The CDR3 sequence is CASSRDRGRGQPQHF. CDR3 DNA sequence: TGTGCCAGCAGTAGGGACAGGGGACGAGGACAGCCCCAGCATTTT.

The chain links TRBV3-1 (or the pseudogene TRBV3-2) to TRBJ2-7; 9 bases are shared with TRBD1. Germline V CDR1 and CDR2: LGHDT, YNNKEL (reference sequence). The CDR3 extends over 15 amino acids. V shed 7 bases and J 4 bases; nucleotides not matched to a gene: 11. CDR3 DNA: TGTGCCAGCACCTTTGGGGGGGACAGGGCTTACGAGCAGTACTTC. Residues: CASTFGGDRAYEQYF.

The chain uses TRBV4-3 and TRBJ2-1; TRBD2 aligns across 12 bases. Germline values: CDR1 LGHNA, CDR2 YSLEER. The CDR3 is 18 amino acids. The junction had 11 bases not matched to a gene; V was cut back by 4 bases and J by 4 bases. CDR3 in DNA: TGCGCCAGCAGCCCGGAGGGAACTAGCGGGAGGAGATACAATGAGCAGTTCTTC. Translation: CASSPEGTSGRRYNEQFF.

CDR3: CARSLVRRLMNTEAFF. In nucleotides, the CDR3 is TGTGCCAGAAGCTTGGTCAGGCGGTTGATGAACACTGAAGCTTTCTTT. V usage is TRBV5-3 and J usage is TRBJ1-1; D gene uncertain. Being an ORF, TRBV5-3 has a function that is uncertain. The CDR3 extends over 16 amino acids. Trimming left V 0 bases short and J 0 bases short, with 12 bases between.

The chain recombines TRBV12-5 with TRBJ1-3; D is undetermined. Trimming shortened V by 5 bases and J by 0 bases, and 8 bases separated the two germline ends. Per germline, CDR1 LGHNT and CDR2 FRNRAP. This CDR3 has 14 residues. The CDR3 is CASGRTDSGNTIYF. The CDR3 nucleotides are TGTGCTAGTGGTCGAACAGACTCTGGAAACACCATATATTTT.

The J gene is TRBJ1-2, the V gene TRBV6-5, with no clear D. Trimming pared 4 bases from V and 1 base from J, leaving 7 bases between. This CDR3 contains 13 residues. From germline, CDR1 is MNHEY and CDR2 SVGAGI. Written as DNA, the CDR3 is TGTGCCAGCAGTTTAGATAGTAACTATGGCTACACCTTC. This gives the protein CASSLDSNYGYTF.

The chain employs TRBV18 and TRBJ1-4, with a tentative D call TRBD1 (6 bases). In germline, CDR1 is KGHSH, CDR2 LQKENI. The V and J ends lost 5 bases and 0 bases respectively, with 16 bases between them. This CDR3 is 17 amino acids long. The CDR3 spells CASSASGHVATNEKLFF. DNA of the CDR3: TGTGCCAGCTCAGCTTCGGGACATGTTGCAACTAATGAAAAACTGTTTTTT.

The V call is TRBV5-8, the J call TRBJ2-3; 7 bases map to TRBD1. The V gene's germline CDR1 is SGHTS and CDR2 YDEGEE. The CDR3 extends over 14 amino acids. V gave up 4 bases and J gave up 4 bases; unmatched junction bases: 6. CDR3 amino acids: CASSPTGTADTQYF. Here the CDR3 DNA reads TGTGCCAGCAGCCCAACTGGGACAGCAGATACGCAGTATTTT. Full variable domain (rest looked up from reference TRBV5-8 and TRBJ2-3): EAGVTQSPTHLIKTRGQQATLRCSPISGHTSVYWYQQALGLGLQFLLWYDEGEERNRGNFPPRFSGRQFPNYSSELNVNALELEDSALYLCASSPTGTADTQYFGPGTRLTVL.

This clone was recorded once. The chain recombines TRBV9 with TRBJ2-2; maybe TRBD2 (6 bases). CDR3 length equals 16 residues. Trimming stripped 5 bases from V and 3 bases from J, with 17 bases between. Germline V gene sequence: CDR1 SGDLS, CDR2 YYNGEE. In nucleotides, the CDR3 is TGTGCCAGCAGTTATTTAGCGGAACTATACACCGGGGAGCTGTTTTTT. Its protein product is CASSYLAELYTGELFF.

The chain employs TRBV19 and TRBJ2-2, with 8 bases that match TRBD1. The CDR3 spans 14 residues. V lost 5 bases and J lost 6; bases outside the gene matches: 5. CDR1 LNHDA and CDR2 SQIVND come from the germline V gene (reference sequence). CDR3 amino acids: CASSAYRGSGELFF. CDR3 sequence (DNA): TGTGCCAGTAGTGCGTACAGGGGGTCCGGGGAGCTGTTTTTT.

By sample share, this clone is medium-sized. The gene calls are TRBV6-5 and TRBJ1-5, with D unresolved. The CDR3 length is 13 residues. Germline V gives CDR1 MNHEY, CDR2 SVGAGI. The CDR3 spells CAAQRESNQPQHF. The DNA of the CDR3 is TGTGCGGCACAGCGTGAAAGTAATCAGCCCCAGCATTTT.

This chain connects TRBV3-1 (or the pseudogene TRBV3-2) to TRBJ1-3, with TRBD1 matching 7 bases. The CDR3 totals 14 residues. Trimming cost V 4 bases and J 2 bases; bases outside gene matches: 2. The germline CDR1 and CDR2 sequences are LGHDT and YNNKEL (reference sequence). The CDR3 loop is CASSRTGAGNTIYF. CDR3 DNA: TGTGCCAGCAGCCGTACAGGGGCTGGAAACACCATATATTTT.

This rearrangement joins TRBV6-2 or TRBV6-3 to TRBJ1-1; the D is unclear. The CDR3 sequence is 18 residues long. V lost 4 bases, J lost 0 bases, and 21 bases lay in between. CDR1 MNHEY and CDR2 SVGEGT come from the germline V gene. CDR3 nucleotides: TGTGCCAGCAGTTTCACGGCACTTCTTCCCCACATGAACACTGAAGCTTTCTTT. Its translation: CASSFTALLPHMNTEAFF.

The chain recombines TRBV19 with TRBJ2-3, with D perhaps TRBD2 (5 bases). Looked up from germline, CDR1 is LNHDA and CDR2 is SQIVND (reference sequence). CDR3 size: 14 residues. V was shortened by 5 bases and J by 5 bases, with 14 bases between the two germline ends. The CDR3 here is CASSPRGWEDTQYF. Here the CDR3 DNA reads TGTGCCAGTAGTCCCCGGGGTTGGGAAGATACGCAGTATTTT.

The sample holds one count of this clone. The V and J genes are TRBV24-1 and TRBJ2-2; 9 bases are shared with TRBD1. V lost 5 bases to trimming and J lost 1 base; unmatched junction nucleotides: 4. The CDR3 spans 16 residues. CDR1 and CDR2 from the germline V gene are KGHDR and SFDVKD. The CDR3 loop reads CATSADRGRNTGELFF. CDR3 DNA sequence: TGTGCCACCAGTGCCGACAGGGGGAGGAACACCGGGGAGCTGTTTTTT.